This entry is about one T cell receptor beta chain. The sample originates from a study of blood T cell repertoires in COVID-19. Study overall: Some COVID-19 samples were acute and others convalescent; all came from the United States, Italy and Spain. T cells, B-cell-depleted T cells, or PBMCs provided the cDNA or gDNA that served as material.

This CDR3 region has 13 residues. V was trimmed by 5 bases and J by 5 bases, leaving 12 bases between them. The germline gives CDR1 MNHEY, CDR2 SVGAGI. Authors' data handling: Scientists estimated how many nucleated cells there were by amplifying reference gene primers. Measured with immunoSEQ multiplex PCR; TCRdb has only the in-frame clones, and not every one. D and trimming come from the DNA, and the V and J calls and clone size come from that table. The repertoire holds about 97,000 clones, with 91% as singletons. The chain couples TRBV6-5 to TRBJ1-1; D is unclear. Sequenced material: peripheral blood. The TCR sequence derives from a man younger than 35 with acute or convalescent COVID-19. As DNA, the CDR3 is TGTGCCAGCAGTAACCTTAGGAGTACTGAAGCTTTCTTT. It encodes CASSNLRSTEAFF.